This record looks at one T cell receptor (beta chain) sequence and its context. The sample originates from a study of blood T cell repertoires in COVID-19. Across the whole study: Sites across the United States, Italy and Spain contributed samples from acute and convalescent COVID-19. T cells, B-cell-depleted T cells, or PBMCs supplied cDNA or gDNA.

Losses at the gene ends were 6 bases for V and 6 bases for J; bases not matched to a gene: 5. The CDR3 loop spans 14 amino acids. CDR1 is ENHRY and CDR2 is SYGVKD in the germline V gene. In the original processing: Reference gene primer amplification gave estimated nucleated cell counts. TCRdb's table, derived via immunoSEQ multiplex PCR, lists solely in-frame clones and lacks some. That table furnishes V, J and clone size, whereas the DNA furnished D and trimming. The data show about 310,000 clones, around 86% seen once. This sequence joins TRBV10-3 and TRBJ2-3; 11 nucleotides align to TRBD2. Sequenced: peripheral blood. This clonotype originated in a man aged 50-60 years with active or convalescent COVID-19. The CDR3 nucleotides are TGTGCCATCAGGGGGACTAGCGGTGGGGATACGCAGTATTTT. It specifies CAIRGTSGGDTQYF.